These 26 T cell receptor beta chains were sequenced from one sample in a study of identical twins. TCRdb independently ran MiXCR on the 5' RACE reads; one entry per CDR3 protein. The sample shows roughly 770,000 distinct CDR3 sequences, over 15% of them seen only once. These data were also reused for a study on T cells expressing NK-cell markers.

Input material: PBMCs. The receptors were gathered from a woman between 18 and 30 years old in good health.

The chain employs TRBV7-8 and TRBJ2-3; D is unresolved. Germline V gene sequence: CDR1 SGHVS, CDR2 FQNEAQ. This CDR3 has 13 residues. Trimming left V 3 bases short and J 6 bases short, with 10 bases between. CDR3 bases: TGTGCCAGCAGCTTCCGGGCCCTGGATACGCAGTATTTT. Protein sequence: CASSFRALDTQYF.

The chain links TRBV20-1 to TRBJ2-5; 11 nucleotides match TRBD2. CDR3 size: 14 residues. Germline loops: CDR1 DFQATT, CDR2 SNEGSKA (reference sequence). With V trimmed by 5 bases and J by 5 bases, 7 bases remained unmatched. The CDR3: CSAPLAGGPETQYF. In nucleotides, the CDR3 is TGCAGTGCTCCATTAGCGGGGGGGCCGGAGACCCAGTACTTC.

This chain links TRBV11-2 with TRBJ2-7; 9 bases map to TRBD2. The CDR3 is made up of 18 amino acids. Trimming cost V 4 bases and J 6 bases; bases outside gene matches: 19. Per germline, CDR1 SGHAT and CDR2 FQNNGV. As DNA, the CDR3 is TGTGCCAGCAGCTCCGTGCCGCCGAGCGGGGGGTTACTGGGCGAGCAGTACTTC. This encodes CASSSVPPSGGLLGEQYF.

The chain joins TRBV10-3 to TRBJ2-7, with D uncertain. CDR1 and CDR2 (germline): ENHRY, SYGVKD. V was trimmed by 8 bases and J by 0 bases, leaving 14 bases between them. The length of the CDR3 is 14 residues. The CDR3, as DNA: TGTGCCATCGGCGCCGGACGAGGCTCCTACGAGCAGTACTTC. Translation: CAIGAGRGSYEQYF.

The V gene is TRBV6-5, the J gene TRBJ1-1, with TRBD1 matching 9 bases. CDR3 length equals 14 residues. CDR1 MNHEY and CDR2 SVGAGI come from the germline V gene. The V and J ends lost 4 bases and 6 bases, in that order; junction bases with no gene match: 6. The CDR3 DNA is TGTGCCAGCAGTTCCCCGGACAGGGGCGCTGAAGCTTTCTTT. Translation gives CASSSPDRGAEAFF.

This clonotype was detected ten times or more. CDR3: CASSDYRSGEQFF. The CDR3 nucleotides read TGTGCCAGCAGTGACTACAGGTCCGGTGAGCAGTTCTTC. The gene calls are TRBV6-4 and TRBJ2-1; tentative D call: TRBD1 (5 bases). CDR1 and CDR2 from the germline V gene are MRHNA and SNTAGT. Trimming took 1 base from V and 9 from J, leaving 10 bases between them. The length of the CDR3 is 13 residues.

V is TRBV5-1 and J is TRBJ2-3; D is tentatively TRBD1 or TRBD2 (6 bases each). Germline V CDR1 and CDR2: SGHRS, YFSETQ. The CDR3 loop spans 17 amino acids. The germline V and J ends were trimmed by 3 bases and 2 bases, with 19 bases remaining between them. CDR3 residues: CASSWGPGATLTDTQYF. The CDR3 DNA is TGCGCCAGCAGCTGGGGCCCGGGGGCCACCCTCACAGATACGCAGTATTTT.

As for this clonotype: The junction does not match germline at one end; this may be a read error. The chain joins TRBV7-2 to TRBJ2-3, with D perhaps matching TRBD1 (6 bases). The CDR3 length is 12 residues. From germline, CDR1 is SGHTA and CDR2 FQGNSA. CDR3: CASRSGGPPNRF. The CDR3 bases are TGTGCCAGCCGGAGTGGGGGCCCACCAAACCGTTTT.

This clonotype has only a few counts. The chain couples TRBV9 to TRBJ2-7; 7 bases match TRBD2. J gave up 2 bases and V 4 bases, and 6 bases lay outside the gene matches. The CDR3 sequence is 14 residues long. Germline values: CDR1 SGDLS, CDR2 YYNGEE. The CDR3 sequence: CASSQPGGTYEQYF. The CDR3 DNA reads as TGTGCCAGCAGCCAACCGGGAGGTACCTACGAGCAGTACTTC.

The rearrangement joins TRBV6-1 to TRBJ2-7; 7 bases match TRBD1. The CDR3 runs 15 residues. Germline-derived CDR1 and CDR2 are MNHNS and SASEGT. V lost 6 bases to trimming and J lost 4 bases; unmatched junction nucleotides: 12. CDR3 in amino acids: CASRDGTAVPYEQYF. CDR3 sequence (DNA): TGTGCCAGCAGGGACGGGACAGCTGTTCCATACGAGCAGTACTTC.

This clonotype was found many times. The V and J genes are TRBV12-3 or TRBV12-4 and TRBJ1-2; the D gene is possibly TRBD1 (5 bases). The CDR3 has 13 residues. V lost 3 bases to trimming and J lost 4 bases, with 9 bases between them. The CDR3 DNA reads as TGTGCCAGCAGTTTGGGGGGGGGCTATGGCTACACCTTC. It is translated as CASSLGGGYGYTF.

This clonotype was found a few times. V is TRBV10-3 and J is TRBJ2-1, with 9 bases that match TRBD2. This CDR3 has 14 amino acids. Germline V gene sequence: CDR1 ENHRY, CDR2 SYGVKD. V shed 7 bases and J 2 bases; nucleotides not matched to a gene: 3. CDR3 DNA: TGTGCCATCAAGGGCGGGGGGGCCTACAATGAGCAGTTCTTC. As protein: CAIKGGGAYNEQFF.

V gene TRBV6-1 combines with J gene TRBJ2-3, with a tentative D call TRBD1 (6 bases). The length of the CDR3 is 15 residues. The germline V gene encodes CDR1 MNHNS and CDR2 SASEGT. The V and J ends lost 6 bases and 2 bases respectively, with 15 bases between them. The CDR3 DNA follows: TGTGCCAGCAGAAACCGGGACACCTCCACAGATACGCAGTATTTT. Its translation is CASRNRDTSTDTQYF.

The rearrangement uses TRBV20-1 and TRBJ2-1; D is unresolved. Deletions cut 0 bases from V and 8 bases from J, with 14 bases between. Germline loops: CDR1 DFQATT, CDR2 SNEGSKA (reference sequence). The CDR3 loop spans 14 amino acids. CDR3 in DNA: TGCAGTGCTAGAGATCCCCGCTCTACCTATGAGCAGTTCTTC. It yields the protein CSARDPRSTYEQFF.

This sequence joins TRBV12-3 or TRBV12-4 and TRBJ2-7; 7 bases agree with TRBD1. The CDR3 covers 15 residues. Trimming took 2 bases from V and 5 from J; bases not matched to a gene: 9. The CDR3 loop is CASSLHTGVRDEQYF. The DNA for the CDR3 is TGTGCCAGCAGTTTACATACAGGGGTCCGCGACGAGCAGTACTTC.

The table lists this clonotype with a count of one. The chain uses TRBV3-1 and TRBJ1-5, with D unresolved. V shed 4 bases and J shed 7 bases, with 14 bases lying between them. The CDR3 consists of 14 residues. Germline lookup yields CDR1 LGHDT and CDR2 YNNKEL (reference sequence). The CDR3 region is CASSLTALGQPQHF. For the CDR3, the DNA is TGTGCCAGCAGCCTCACAGCTCTGGGGCAGCCCCAGCATTTT.

This clonotype was detected a few times. The J gene is TRBJ1-1, the V gene TRBV20-1; D gene unclear. V was pared by 3 bases and J by 1 base, with 3 bases between. CDR3 length equals 11 residues. Germline V lookup: CDR1 DFQATT, CDR2 SNEGSKA (reference sequence). CDR3 sequence reads: CSASRNTEAFF. CDR3 nucleotide sequence: TGCAGTGCTAGCAGGAACACTGAAGCTTTCTTT.

This chain links TRBV4-3 with TRBJ2-7; the D is unclear. The CDR3 is made up of 16 amino acids. Between the trimmed V and J ends, which lost 0 bases and 2 bases, there was a span of 14 bases. CDR1 LGHNA and CDR2 YSLEER come from the germline V gene. DNA of the CDR3: TGCGCCAGCAGCCAAGATCGCGTGAGTTTCACCTACGAGCAGTACTTC. Protein sequence: CASSQDRVSFTYEQYF.

This clonotype was picked up many times. V gene TRBV5-6 combines with J gene TRBJ2-1, with TRBD2 matching 10 bases. CDR1 is SGHDT, CDR2 YYEEEE, per germline. V gave up 0 bases and J gave up 9 bases; unmatched junction bases: 3. The CDR3 length is 14 residues. CDR3 in DNA: TGTGCCAGCAGCTTGGGCCTAGCGGGAGTTGAGCAGTTCTTC. This codes for CASSLGLAGVEQFF.

This clonotype has just a few counts. The rearrangement joins TRBV9 to TRBJ2-2; no clear D gene. V lost 3 bases and J 6 bases, leaving 6 bases between the germline ends. The CDR3 extends over 12 amino acids. The germline V gene encodes CDR1 SGDLS and CDR2 YYNGEE. The CDR3 DNA reads as TGTGCCAGCAGCGGGGCTTCCGGGGAGCTGTTTTTT. The encoded protein is CASSGASGELFF.

This clonotype has at least ten counts. The genes are TRBV5-1 and TRBJ2-5, with D uncertain. Per germline, CDR1 SGHRS and CDR2 YFSETQ. V lost 4 bases, J lost 4 bases, and 14 bases lay in between. The CDR3 contains 14 residues. The DNA for the CDR3 is TGCGCCAGCAGCCCCCAAGTTCTTCGAGAGACCCAGTACTTC. This translates into CASSPQVLRETQYF.

This clonotype was detected many times. The genes are TRBV7-2 and TRBJ2-3, with TRBD2 matching 11 bases. Germline V gives CDR1 SGHTA, CDR2 FQGNSA. The CDR3 loop spans 14 amino acids. J gave up 4 bases and V 3 bases, and 0 bases lay outside the gene matches. The CDR3 DNA follows: TGTGCCAGCAGCTTTAGCGGGGGGGCAGATACGCAGTATTTT. It encodes CASSFSGGADTQYF. The full variable domain, completed using reference TRBV7-2 and TRBJ2-3, is GAGVSQSPSNKVTEKGKDVELRCDPISGHTALYWYRQSLGQGLEFLIYFQGNSAPDKSGLPSDRFSAERTGGSVSTLTIQRTQQEDSAVYLCASSFSGGADTQYFGPGTRLTVL.

This clonotype came up a few times. The V and J genes are TRBV12-3 or TRBV12-4 and TRBJ2-5; tentative D call: TRBD2 (6 bases). The CDR3 runs to 14 residues. Trimming stripped 3 bases from V and 2 bases from J, with 10 bases between. DNA for the CDR3: TGTGCCAGCAGTTTTTTCGGGGGACAAGAGACCCAGTACTTC. The encoded protein is CASSFFGGQETQYF.

This clonotype was seen at least ten times. The chain joins TRBV5-1 to TRBJ1-2, with 9 bases that match TRBD1. Trimming cost V 0 bases and J 4 bases; bases outside gene matches: 1. The CDR3 is 14 residues long. CDR1 SGHRS and CDR2 YFSETQ come from the germline V gene. The CDR3 sequence: CASSLEGQGYGYTF. DNA of the CDR3: TGCGCCAGCAGCTTGGAGGGACAGGGCTATGGCTACACCTTC.

The genes are TRBV7-9 and TRBJ2-7; TRBD2 matches 11 bases. With 7 bases clipped from V and 0 bases from J, the junction kept 5 bases outside the gene matches. Germline values: CDR1 SEHNR, CDR2 FQNEAQ (reference sequence). The CDR3 runs 15 residues. The CDR3 sequence: CASTVAGGSSYEQYF. Here the CDR3 DNA reads TGTGCCAGCACCGTAGCGGGGGGGAGCTCCTACGAGCAGTACTTC. The complete variable domain, with remaining parts taken from reference TRBV7-9 and TRBJ2-7, reads DTGVSQNPRHKITKRGQNVTFRCDPISEHNRLYWYRQTLGQGPEFLTYFQNEAQLEKSRLLSDRFSAERPKGSFSTLEIQRTEQGDSAMYLCASTVAGGSSYEQYFGPGTRLTVT.

The chain's CDR3 is CASDHAGGPREQFF. DNA of the CDR3: TGTGCCAGCGACCACGCGGGAGGGCCCAGGGAGCAGTTCTTC. The gene calls are TRBV7-9 and TRBJ2-1, with 9 bases identical to TRBD2. V trimming: 8 bases; J trimming: 10 bases; junction bases outside the gene matches: 12. Per germline, CDR1 SEHNR and CDR2 FQNEAQ (reference sequence). This CDR3 spans 14 amino acids.